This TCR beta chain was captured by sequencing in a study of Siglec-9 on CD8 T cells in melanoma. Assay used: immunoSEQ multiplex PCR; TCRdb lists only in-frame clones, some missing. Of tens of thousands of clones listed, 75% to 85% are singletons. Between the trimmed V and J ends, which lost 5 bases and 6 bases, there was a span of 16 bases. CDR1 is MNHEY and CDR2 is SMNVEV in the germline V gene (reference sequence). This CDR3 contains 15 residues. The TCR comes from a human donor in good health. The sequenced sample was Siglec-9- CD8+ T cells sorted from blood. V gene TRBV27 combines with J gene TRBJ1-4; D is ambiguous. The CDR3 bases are TGTGCCAGCAGTGTCGTTTTGAGGGTTGATGAAAAACTGTTTTTT. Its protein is CASSVVLRVDEKLFF. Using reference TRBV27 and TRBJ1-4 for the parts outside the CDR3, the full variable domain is EAQVTQNPRYLITVTGKKLTVTCSQNMNHEYMSWYRQDPGLGLRQIYYSMNVEVTDKGDVPEGYKVSRKEKRNFPLILESPSPNQTSLYFCASSVVLRVDEKLFFGSGTQLSVL.